The subject of this entry is one TCR beta chain. The antigen this receptor binds is unknown. Nothing much larger sits one base from this clone, and base qualities are not available. TCRbeta CDR3 regions were amplified from genomic DNA by means of the immunoSEQ Assay, a bias-controlled multiplex PCR. Per the authors' processing: The number of nucleated cells in each sample was estimated from the amplification of reference gene primers within the assay. To quantify the absolute abundance of each unique TCRbeta CDR3 rearrangement, sequence reads were collapsed and filtered. For each sample, productive Simpson clonality was calculated as the square root of Simpson's diversity index across productive rearrangements. Entries here come from immuneACCESS through TCRdb and include only in-frame sequences with V and J called. Some clones fail to appear in such tables; in the studies checked, an unresolved V gene covers under half of the shortfall, and the cause of the remainder is unknown. D and trimming were read from the DNA, whereas the V and J calls and clone size are those reported in that table. The sample contains a few hundred thousand clones, approximately 89% of them found a single time. Roughly 10% of the sample is in the top ten clones.

This sample was included in a study of blood T cell repertoires in COVID-19 (dated by TCRdb to about 2020). Broadly, across the study: The collaborator samples originated in the United States, Italy and Spain and spanned the acute and convalescent phases of COVID-19. The prospective study material was composed of cDNA or gDNA derived from T cells, B-cell-depleted T cells, or PBMCs. The dataset comprised deeply sampled blood TCRbeta repertoires from subjects exposed to, actively infected with, or recovered from COVID-19. A freely available public database, intended as a resource for researchers studying the immune response to SARS-CoV-2, is where the repertoires were released. Samples came from the ongoing ImmuneRACE study (first 160 participants) plus 1,254 subjects from 6 global collaborators. Nearly every sample came with metadata listing a de-identified subject ID, COVID-19 status, age in years and sex. Where available, HLA class I and class II types were taken from metadata supplied by the sample provider and were not determined by assay-based typing.

Enrolling through a virtual design, the prospective study's participants ranged in age from roughly 18 to 89 years and lived across 20 to 25 United States geographic areas. Cohort assignment in the prospective study relied on participant-reported clinical history from a screening survey and a study questionnaire. For ImmuneRACE Cohort 3, a participant was defined as recovered based on two consecutive negative NP/OP PCR tests, clearance by a healthcare professional, or resolution of symptoms. In the prospective study, mobile phlebotomists collected whole blood, serum and a nasopharyngeal or oropharyngeal swab from each participant. Prospective study participants could optionally give additional blood draws and questionnaires over an approximately 2-month period. Before DNA extraction, prospective study blood samples were shipped either frozen or at room temperature. The junction shows trimming of 3 bases on V and 1 base on J, plus 21 bases between the germline ends. Reading the germline V gene gives CDR1 KGHSH and CDR2 LQKENI. The CDR3 runs 18 residues from the cysteine to the phenylalanine. Only the CDR3 DNA is retained, 54 bases long and in frame from the first base.

General findings and caveats noted by the study authors: How much clinical and demographic metadata was included differed by source and by participant, and the metadata was provided uncurated.

The source is a woman in her thirties who had recovered from COVID-19. This sequence uses TRBV18 and TRBJ1-1; the D gene is perhaps TRBD1, from 6 matching bases. The specimen was PBMCs or T cells enriched from blood (not recorded which). The sequenced DNA is TGTGCCAGCTCACCCACCACAGGGTTTGGTTTTGGGAACACTGAAGCTTTCTTT. The encoded protein is CASSPTTGFGFGNTEAFF.